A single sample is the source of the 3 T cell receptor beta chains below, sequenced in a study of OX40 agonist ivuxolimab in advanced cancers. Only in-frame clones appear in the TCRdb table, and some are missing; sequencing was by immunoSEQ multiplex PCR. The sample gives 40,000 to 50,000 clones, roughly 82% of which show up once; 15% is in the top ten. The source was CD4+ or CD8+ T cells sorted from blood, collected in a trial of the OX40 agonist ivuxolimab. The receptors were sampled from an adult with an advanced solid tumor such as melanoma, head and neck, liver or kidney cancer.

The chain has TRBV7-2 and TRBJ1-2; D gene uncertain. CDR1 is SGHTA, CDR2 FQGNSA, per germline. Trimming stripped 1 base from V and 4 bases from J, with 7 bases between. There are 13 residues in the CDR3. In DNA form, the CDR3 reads TGTGCCAGCAGCTTAGGGACGGGCTATGGCTACACCTTC. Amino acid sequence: CASSLGTGYGYTF.

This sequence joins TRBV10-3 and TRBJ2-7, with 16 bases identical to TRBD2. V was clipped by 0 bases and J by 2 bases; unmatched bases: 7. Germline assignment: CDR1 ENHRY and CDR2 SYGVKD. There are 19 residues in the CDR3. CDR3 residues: CAISESGLAGGEETYEQYF. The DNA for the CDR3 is TGTGCCATCAGTGAGTCGGGACTAGCGGGGGGGGAAGAAACCTACGAGCAGTACTTC.

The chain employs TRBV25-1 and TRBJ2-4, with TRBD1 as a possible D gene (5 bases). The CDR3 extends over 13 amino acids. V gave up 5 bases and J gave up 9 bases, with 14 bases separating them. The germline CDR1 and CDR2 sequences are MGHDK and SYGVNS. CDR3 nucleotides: TGTGCCAGCAGTCCCCCGGCCCAGGGCATTCAGTACTTC. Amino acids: CASSPPAQGIQYF.